These 21 T cell receptor beta chains were sequenced from one sample in a study of shared clonotypes between healthy human individuals. Sequenced by immunoSEQ multiplex PCR; TCRdb stores in-frame clones only, minus some. The sample lists roughly 2.5 million clones, about 92% occurring once. The sequenced material came from naive CD4+ T cells sorted from blood. Subset here: CD45RA+ positively selected. All receptors come from a man in his late teens or twenties in good health.

This rearrangement joins TRBV2 to TRBJ2-7; 14 positions agree with TRBD2. The junction had 6 bases not matched to a gene; V was cut back by 3 bases and J by 5 bases. Germline assignment: CDR1 SNHLY and CDR2 FYNNEI. The CDR3 is 16 residues long. CDR3 in DNA: TGTGCCAGCAGTGAGACGGGACTAGCGGGAGATAACGAGCAGTACTTC. Translating gives CASSETGLAGDNEQYF.

The chain uses TRBV11-2 and TRBJ2-1; no clear D gene. The germline CDR1 and CDR2 sequences are SGHAT and FQNNGV. The length of the CDR3 is 11 residues. V was pared by 0 bases and J by 10 bases, with 4 bases between. CDR3 bases: TGTGCCAGCAGCTTAGATTTCGAGCAGTTCTTC. Encoded protein: CASSLDFEQFF. Full variable domain (remainder filled in from reference TRBV11-2 and TRBJ2-1): EAGVAQSPRYKIIEKRQSVAFWCNPISGHATLYWYQQILGQGPKLLIQFQNNGVVDDSQLPKDRFSAERLKGVDSTLKIQPAKLEDSAVYLCASSLDFEQFFGPGTRLTVL.

This chain connects TRBV6-6 to TRBJ2-7; 11 bases are shared with TRBD2. The CDR3 is 14 amino acids. Germline V gene lookup returns CDR1 MNHNY and CDR2 SVGAGI (reference sequence). V trimming: 6 bases; J trimming: 2 bases; junction bases outside the gene matches: 3. The DNA of the CDR3 is TGTGCCAGCAGCCGACTAGCGGGGACCTACGAGCAGTACTTC. This sequence encodes CASSRLAGTYEQYF.

This chain uses TRBV4-3 with TRBJ1-4; a weak D match, TRBD1 (6 bases). V gave up 5 bases and J gave up 5 bases, with 15 bases separating them. Germline V gene data show CDR1 as LGHNA and CDR2 as YSLEER. The CDR3 extends over 15 amino acids. CDR3 loop: CASSVRQAANEKLFF. The CDR3 DNA follows: TGCGCCAGCAGCGTTCGACAGGCGGCGAATGAAAAACTGTTTTTT.

This clone was detected only once. The chain couples TRBV5-4 to TRBJ2-1; D is uncertain. CDR3 length equals 13 residues. The V gene's germline CDR1 is SGHNT and CDR2 YYREEE (reference sequence). The ends were cut back, 0 bases at V and 9 bases at J, with 10 bases in the middle. CDR3 loop: CASSLDGKGEQFF. DNA of the CDR3: TGTGCCAGCAGCTTGGATGGGAAGGGTGAGCAGTTCTTC.

This clone showed up just once. V is TRBV5-1 and J is TRBJ2-2, with 8 bases matching TRBD1. The germline CDR1 and CDR2 sequences are SGHRS and YFSETQ. The ends lost 4 bases at V and 3 bases at J; junction bases unmatched: 8. The CDR3 runs 16 residues. Here the CDR3 reads CASSLSTGDHTGELFF. CDR3 nucleotide sequence: TGCGCCAGCAGCCTCTCGACAGGGGACCACACCGGGGAGCTGTTTTTT.

The chain recombines TRBV19 with TRBJ2-7, with D unclear. Trimming shortened V by 3 bases and J by 1 base, and 10 bases separated the two germline ends. Germline V lookup: CDR1 LNHDA, CDR2 SQIVND (reference sequence). CDR3 length: 14 residues. The CDR3 protein is CASSISTVSYEQYF. The CDR3 nucleotides read TGTGCCAGTAGTATTTCGACGGTTTCCTACGAGCAGTACTTC. Variable domain in full (rest from reference TRBV19 and TRBJ2-7): DGGITQSPKYLFRKEGQNVTLSCEQNLNHDAMYWYRQDPGQGLRLIYYSQIVNDFQKGDIAEGYSVSREKKESFPLTVTSAQKNPTAFYLCASSISTVSYEQYFGPGTRLTVT.

Remarks on this clone: At one of its ends the junction is not consistent with the germline gene, which may arise from a read error. This chain uses TRBV7-2 with TRBJ2-1; 9 nucleotides align to TRBD2. The germline V gene has CDR1 SGHTA and CDR2 FQGNSA. The CDR3 has 12 amino acids. CDR3 amino acids: CASSLEASGIIF. CDR3 coding DNA: TGTGCCAGCAGCTTAGAGGCTAGCGGGATAATCTTC.

The chain recombines TRBV21-1 with TRBJ1-1; TRBD1, the table's D call, was not compared with the DNA. TRBV21-1 is assigned pseudogene status. The CDR3 is 15 residues long. CDR3 amino acids: CASSAAPGQGTEAFF. CDR3 nucleotides: TGTGCCAGCAGCGCTGCGCCGGGACAGGGGACTGAAGCTTTCTTT.

The CDR3 here is CAISESGRSLYEQYF. As DNA, the CDR3 is TGTGCCATCAGTGAGTCAGGCAGGAGCCTCTACGAGCAGTACTTC. This chain links TRBV10-3 with TRBJ2-7; D not resolved. With 0 bases removed from V and 3 bases from J, the gap between germline ends came to 12 bases. The CDR3 runs 15 residues. CDR1 and CDR2 (germline): ENHRY, SYGVKD.

In the case of this clone: Other DNA sequences of this sample code for an identical CDR3. The chain has TRBV2 and TRBJ2-3; 7 bases are shared with TRBD1. CDR1 is SNHLY, CDR2 FYNNEI, per germline. The CDR3 spans 14 residues. V lost 3 bases, J lost 2 bases, and 2 bases stayed unmatched. This chain's CDR3 is CASSDDRVTDTQYF. Here the CDR3 DNA reads TGTGCCAGCAGTGACGACAGGGTCACAGATACGCAGTATTTT.

The V call is TRBV6-1, the J call TRBJ1-4; the D is unclear. The CDR3 sequence is 14 residues long. Germline V gene sequence: CDR1 MNHNS, CDR2 SASEGT. The V gene lost 2 bases and the J gene lost 7 bases, with 11 bases spanning the gap. CDR3 DNA sequence: TGTGCCAGCAGTGAATTGACTGCCACTGAAAAACTGTTTTTT. Translating gives CASSELTATEKLFF.

The gene calls are TRBV5-1 and TRBJ1-2, with D perhaps TRBD1 (5 bases). This CDR3 is built from 14 residues. The germline V gene encodes CDR1 SGHRS and CDR2 YFSETQ. Trimming shortened V by 2 bases and J by 3 bases, and 11 bases separated the two germline ends. CDR3: CASSLQVTDYGYTF. The DNA of the CDR3 is TGCGCCAGCAGCTTACAGGTGACAGACTATGGCTACACCTTC.

The rearrangement links TRBV5-1 to TRBJ1-4; unclear D gene. V lost 0 bases and J lost 2, with 11 bases in between. The germline V gene encodes CDR1 SGHRS and CDR2 YFSETQ. CDR3 length: 16 amino acids. CDR3 DNA: TGCGCCAGCAGCTTGGTGGGTGCGCAGACTAATGAAAAACTGTTTTTT. It is translated as CASSLVGAQTNEKLFF.

The CDR3 nucleotides read TGTGCCTGGAAAGCGGGAGCCAAAAACATTCAGTACTTC. Protein: CAWKAGAKNIQYF. The chain links TRBV30 to TRBJ2-4; TRBD2 is a possible D gene (6 bases). Per the germline V gene, CDR1 is GTSNPN and CDR2 is SVGIG (reference sequence). The CDR3 totals 13 residues. Trimming shortened V by 4 bases and J by 0 bases, and 7 bases separated the two germline ends.

The chain employs TRBV30 and TRBJ1-1; possible D gene TRBD1, 6 bases. CDR3 length: 15 amino acids. Germline CDR1 is GTSNPN and CDR2 is SVGIG (reference sequence). V lost 1 base to trimming and J lost 6 bases, with 18 bases between them. This CDR3 is CAWSDMGQGSPEAFF. The CDR3 nucleotides read TGTGCCTGGAGTGATATGGGGCAGGGGTCCCCTGAAGCTTTCTTT.

This clone was detected only a few times. The rearrangement joins TRBV7-9 to TRBJ1-1; D may be TRBD1 (5 bases). Per the germline V gene, CDR1 is SEHNR and CDR2 is FQNEAQ (reference sequence). V lost 1 base, J lost 9 bases, and 9 bases lay in between. The CDR3 length is 12 residues. The CDR3 sequence: CASSLENRKAFF. In DNA form, the CDR3 reads TGTGCCAGCAGCTTAGAAAACAGGAAAGCTTTCTTT.

The CDR3 coding sequence is TGTGCCAGCAGCCGTCTGGGGGGCCTCCAAGAGACCCAGTACTTC. Its protein product is CASSRLGGLQETQYF. The chain is built from TRBV7-2 and TRBJ2-5; D assignment may be TRBD1 or TRBD2 (6 bases each). The V and J ends lost 5 bases and 1 base respectively, with 14 bases between them. The CDR3 contains 15 residues. From germline, CDR1 is SGHTA and CDR2 FQGNSA. Together with reference TRBV7-2 and TRBJ2-5, the CDR3 gives the full variable domain: GAGVSQSPSNKVTEKGKDVELRCDPISGHTALYWYRQSLGQGLEFLIYFQGNSAPDKSGLPSDRFSAERTGGSVSTLTIQRTQQEDSAVYLCASSRLGGLQETQYFGPGTRLLVL.

This clone was seen a handful of times. CDR3 region: CASSSDTFYGYTF. The CDR3 coding sequence is TGTGCCAGCTCTTCGGACACCTTCTATGGCTACACCTTC. The chain recombines TRBV18 with TRBJ1-2; D is perhaps TRBD1 (5 bases). Looked up from germline, CDR1 is KGHSH and CDR2 is LQKENI. The V end lost 6 bases, the J end lost 4 bases, and 12 bases lay between the germline ends. The CDR3 is 13 amino acids.

The chain uses TRBV6-1 and TRBJ2-2, with D perhaps TRBD1 (6 bases). Trimming pared 5 bases from V and 5 bases from J, leaving 15 bases between. The CDR3 consists of 15 residues. Looked up from germline, CDR1 is MNHNS and CDR2 is SASEGT. The CDR3: CASSKQGTGTGELFF. In DNA, the CDR3 is TGTGCCAGCAGTAAACAGGGAACTGGGACCGGGGAGCTGTTTTTT.

This chain links TRBV2 with TRBJ2-1, with a tentative D call TRBD2 (5 bases). Per the germline V gene, CDR1 is SNHLY and CDR2 is FYNNEI. The germline V and J ends were trimmed by 6 bases and 0 bases, with 12 bases remaining between them. This CDR3 has 15 amino acids. The CDR3 loop is CASRGDPISYNEQFF. CDR3 bases: TGTGCCAGCAGGGGAGACCCTATCTCCTACAATGAGCAGTTCTTC.